These 21 T cell receptor beta chains came from one sample sequenced in a study of tumor-infiltrating lymphocytes in oesophageal squamous cell carcinoma (TCRdb year 2016). Libraries were prepared through PCR. TCRdb names Illumina HiSeq 2000 as the instrument used. Using fastp trimming at Q25 and MiXCR clonotype assembly, TCRdb reanalyzed the public sequencing data and kept in-frame beta chains. Identical CDR3 proteins give one entry, which carries the most common genes and DNA. Across this sample there are 3,500 to 4,500 distinct CDR3 sequences, with 15% to 20% seen only once. The ten largest clonotypes hold about 50% of the sample. The sequencing input was normal esophageal tissue next to the tumor. Receptor source: a male donor with esophageal squamous cell carcinoma.

There are many counts of this clonotype. This chain joins TRBV27 and TRBJ1-2, with no clear D. Trimming stripped 8 bases from V and 7 bases from J, with 17 bases between. The CDR3 runs 13 residues. The germline V gene has CDR1 MNHEY and CDR2 SMNVEV (reference sequence). CDR3 bases: TGTGCCAGCCAGAGCGCGGCAGCGGGTGGCTACACCTTC. Its protein product is CASQSAAAGGYTF.

This clonotype has at least ten counts. This chain uses TRBV5-1 with TRBJ2-1; TRBD2 matches at 9 bases. In germline, CDR1 is SGHRS, CDR2 YFSETQ. The CDR3 extends over 15 amino acids. V gave up 2 bases and J gave up 8 bases; unmatched junction bases: 8. The CDR3 loop reads CASSFLSGGFHEQFF. CDR3 bases: TGCGCCAGCAGCTTTCTAAGCGGGGGGTTCCATGAGCAGTTCTTC.

This clonotype has at least ten counts. The chain has TRBV27 and TRBJ1-1; 8 bases map to TRBD1. This CDR3 has 13 residues. In germline, CDR1 is MNHEY, CDR2 SMNVEV (reference sequence). V lost 5 bases and J lost 7; bases outside the gene matches: 6. DNA of the CDR3: TGTGCCAGCAGTGGACAGGGTGGCATTGAAGCTTTCTTT. Amino acids: CASSGQGGIEAFF.

This clonotype appeared many times. The chain links TRBV6-6 to TRBJ1-3; D uncertain. V shed 2 bases and J shed 0 bases, with 11 bases lying between them. Germline V lookup: CDR1 MNHNY, CDR2 SVGAGI (reference sequence). This CDR3 spans 16 amino acids. The CDR3 DNA reads as TGTGCCAGCAGTTACGGGAGGAGCAGCTCTGGAAACACCATATATTTT. Amino acid sequence: CASSYGRSSSGNTIYF.

This clonotype was counted many times. This chain joins TRBV6-1 and TRBJ2-7; 9 bases align to TRBD1. CDR3 length equals 18 residues. Germline loops: CDR1 MNHNS, CDR2 SASEGT. V lost 4 bases, J lost 0 bases, and 13 bases stayed unmatched. The CDR3 DNA reads TGTGCCAGCAGTGCGCCTAGTGGGACAGGGCCGAGCTCCTACGAGCAGTACTTC. Residues: CASSAPSGTGPSSYEQYF.

A remark on this clonotype: The conserved closing phenylalanine or tryptophan is absent in this CDR3, likely reflecting a read error. It is unclear where the CDR3 begins or ends on the DNA, so no DNA is shown, and the CDR3 is as TCRdb lists it. This rearrangement joins TRBV7-6 to TRBJ1-1; the D call in the table, TRBD1, was not verified against the DNA. Germline CDR1 reads SGHVS; CDR2 reads FNYEAQ. The length of the CDR3 is 17 amino acids, counting both ends. The CDR3: CASSLAGQGSDTQYFGQ.

This clonotype came up many times. J is TRBJ2-6 and V is TRBV5-5; D is unresolved. The CDR3 totals 15 residues. Between the trimmed V and J ends, which lost 2 bases and 0 bases, there was a span of 6 bases. The germline V gene has CDR1 SGHKS and CDR2 YYEKEE (reference sequence). CDR3 DNA sequence: TGTGCCAGCAGCTTAATATACTCTGGGGCCAACGTCCTGACTTTC. Its protein is CASSLIYSGANVLTF.

V and J are TRBV7-6 and TRBJ2-1, with a weak D call TRBD2 (5 bases). The germline V gene encodes CDR1 SGHVS and CDR2 FNYEAQ. The CDR3 sequence is 15 residues long. Trimming stripped 2 bases from V and 2 bases from J, with 10 bases between. Written as DNA, the CDR3 is TGTGCCAGCAGCTTATCGGCGGGTACCTACAATGAGCAGTTCTTC. As protein: CASSLSAGTYNEQFF.

This chain joins TRBV20-1 and TRBJ2-7, with 7 bases matching TRBD1. The J call may be faulty, since TRBJ2-1 better matches the DNA end. Germline V gene lookup returns CDR1 DFQATT and CDR2 SNEGSKA (reference sequence). CDR3 length: 13 residues. The CDR3 spells CSARVTGDAEQFF. Here the CDR3 DNA reads TGCAGTGCTAGAGTAACAGGGGACGCTGAGCAGTTCTTC.

In this sample, this clonotype turned up many times. The chain couples TRBV14 to TRBJ2-3; 9 bases agree with TRBD2. Losses at the gene ends were 6 bases for V and 3 bases for J; bases not matched to a gene: 4. The CDR3 has 14 residues. Germline V lookup: CDR1 SGHDN, CDR2 FVKESK. The CDR3 protein is CASRGGLATDTQYF. The CDR3 DNA follows: TGTGCCAGCAGGGGCGGACTAGCGACAGATACGCAGTATTTT.

A word on this clonotype: This is likely a read error, given that the CDR3 carries no conserved phenylalanine or tryptophan at its end. It is unclear where the CDR3 begins or ends on the DNA, so no DNA is shown, and the CDR3 is as TCRdb lists it. The chain links TRBV7-6 to TRBJ2-6; whether TRBD2, the table's D call, matches the DNA was not checked. Including both end residues, the CDR3 is 15 amino acids long. Germline V gene data show CDR1 as SGHVS and CDR2 as FNYEAQ. This CDR3 is CASSVGLVNEQYFGA.

The chain combines TRBV20-1 with TRBJ1-1, with 8 positions matching TRBD1. CDR3 size: 14 residues. The V gene's germline CDR1 is DFQATT and CDR2 SNEGSKA (reference sequence). The CDR3 is CSGSAAQGGGEAFF. The CDR3 DNA follows: TGCAGCGGCTCAGCCGCACAGGGGGGCGGTGAAGCTTTCTTT.

Of note for this clonotype: Here the CDR3 omits its conserved ending phenylalanine or tryptophan, so a read error is the likely source. The chain carries TRBV7-2 and TRBJ2-5; 8 nucleotides align to TRBD2. Germline CDR1 is SGHTA and CDR2 is FQGNSA. V dropped 3 bases and J dropped 3; count of bases not matched to a gene: 3. This CDR3 comprises 14 residues. CDR3 protein: CASSFILAEETQYV. The CDR3 bases are TGTGCCAGCAGCTTTATACTAGCGGAAGAGACCCAGTACGTG.

This chain joins TRBV28 and TRBJ1-5; 7 bases are shared with TRBD1. The CDR3 totals 14 residues. J lost 6 bases, V lost 3 bases, and 5 bases had no gene match. CDR1 MDHEN and CDR2 SYDVKM come from the germline V gene. The CDR3 protein is CASSLQGGVQPQHF. DNA for the CDR3: TGTGCCAGCAGTTTGCAGGGGGGGGTTCAGCCCCAGCATTTT.

This clonotype was detected ten times or more. The chain uses TRBV6-1 and TRBJ2-7; TRBD1 aligns across 9 bases. From germline, CDR1 is MNHNS and CDR2 SASEGT. The ends lost 5 bases at V and 5 bases at J; junction bases unmatched: 7. There are 14 residues in the CDR3. In DNA, the CDR3 is TGTGCCAGCAGTTCGCCGGGACAGGGCCACGAGCAGTACTTC. It translates to CASSSPGQGHEQYF.

Judged by abundance, this clonotype is medium-sized. The rearrangement joins TRBV18 to TRBJ2-5, with D perhaps matching TRBD2 (5 bases). The CDR3 length is 13 residues. CDR1 and CDR2 from the germline V gene are KGHSH and LQKENI. V was shortened by 1 base and J by 5 bases, with 8 bases between the two germline ends. The CDR3 is CASSPRRGETQYF. The CDR3 bases are TGTGCCAGCTCACCACGGCGCGGGGAGACCCAGTACTTC.

This clonotype came up many times. The chain employs TRBV27 and TRBJ2-1; 9 bases map to TRBD2. Per germline, CDR1 MNHEY and CDR2 SMNVEV (reference sequence). This CDR3 spans 17 amino acids. V lost 7 bases to trimming and J lost 7 bases; unmatched junction nucleotides: 17. The CDR3 bases are TGTGCCAGCAACTGCGAGGCGTGGTGGCGGGGGGGGAATGAGCAGTTCTTC. This sequence encodes CASNCEAWWRGGNEQFF.

This clonotype is medium-sized by share. The chain employs TRBV7-2 and TRBJ1-2; maybe TRBD1 (5 bases). Trimming cost V 1 base and J 4 bases, with 10 bases left between them. Germline V gene lookup returns CDR1 SGHTA and CDR2 FQGNSA. CDR3 length equals 14 residues. The CDR3 coding sequence is TGTGCCAGCAGCTTAGTCCAGGGTGTCTATGGCTACACCTTC. Amino acids: CASSLVQGVYGYTF.

The sample holds many counts of this clonotype. The CDR3 reads CASSLVTGGMNTEAFF. The CDR3 nucleotides are TGTGCCAGCAGCTTGGTTACAGGGGGGATGAACACTGAAGCTTTCTTT. The chain employs TRBV5-6 and TRBJ1-1, with 8 bases that match TRBD1. Looked up from germline, CDR1 is SGHDT and CDR2 is YYEEEE. The CDR3 is made up of 16 amino acids. The trim removed 0 bases at V and 0 bases at J, leaving 4 bases unmatched.

This clonotype ranks as medium-sized. This chain links TRBV12-3 or TRBV12-4 with TRBJ2-1; possibly TRBD1 or TRBD2 for D (5 bases each). The CDR3 is 13 amino acids. V lost 3 bases to trimming and J lost 7 bases, with 10 bases between them. CDR3 region: CASSLGTRNEQFF. The CDR3 DNA is TGTGCCAGCAGTTTGGGGACGAGGAATGAGCAGTTCTTC.

This clonotype rates as medium-sized. The chain is built from TRBV5-5 and TRBJ2-7; 9 positions agree with TRBD1. The CDR3 contains 15 residues. Trimming cost V 7 bases and J 3 bases; bases outside gene matches: 11. Germline V lookup: CDR1 SGHKS, CDR2 YYEKEE (reference sequence). The CDR3 DNA reads TGTGCCAGCGGGTCCCGGACAGGGGAGGACTACGAGCAGTACTTC. As protein: CASGSRTGEDYEQYF.